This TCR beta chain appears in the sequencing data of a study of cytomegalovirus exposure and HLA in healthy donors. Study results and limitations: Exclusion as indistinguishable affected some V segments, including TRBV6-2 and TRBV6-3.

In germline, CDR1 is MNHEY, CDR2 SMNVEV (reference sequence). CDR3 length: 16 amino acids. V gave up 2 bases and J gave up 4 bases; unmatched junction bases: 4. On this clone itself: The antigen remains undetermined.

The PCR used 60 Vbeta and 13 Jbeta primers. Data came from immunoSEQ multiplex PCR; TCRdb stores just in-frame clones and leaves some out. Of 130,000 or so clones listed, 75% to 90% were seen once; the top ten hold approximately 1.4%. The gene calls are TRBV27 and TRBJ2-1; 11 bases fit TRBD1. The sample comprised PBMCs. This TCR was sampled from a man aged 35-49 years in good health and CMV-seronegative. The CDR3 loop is CASSLRGQGGYNEQFF. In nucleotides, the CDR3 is TGTGCCAGCAGTTTAAGGGGACAGGGGGGTTACAATGAGCAGTTCTTC.